Below are 2 T cell receptor beta chains sequenced from a single sample in a study of control samples from healthy donors and cancer patients (dated by TCRdb to 2019 to 2021). Libraries were built with the immunoSEQ multiplex PCR assay. TCRdb took over this immuneACCESS table, retaining in-frame rearrangements with V and J assigned. Such tables are incomplete; in checked studies, under half of the missing clones stem from an unresolved V gene, and the remainder is unexplained. The sample profile shows approximately 140,000 clones; roughly 92% of them were found once. The ten largest make up approximately 10% of the sample. The sequenced sample was blood. These receptors all come from a man aged 30-40 years in good health.

The count of this clone is one. The rearrangement links TRBV4-3 to TRBJ2-1; unclear D gene. CDR1 LGHNA and CDR2 YSLEER come from the germline V gene. With 0 bases removed from V and 9 bases from J, the gap between germline ends came to 9 bases. The CDR3 is 13 amino acids. The CDR3 DNA follows: TGCGCCAGCAGCCAAGATCGGAGTGTTGAGCAGTTCTTC. This gives the protein CASSQDRSVEQFF.

This chain joins TRBV30 and TRBJ1-1, with D hard to call. The CDR3 spans 16 residues. V was clipped by 2 bases and J by 4 bases, with 20 bases between them. Germline V gives CDR1 GTSNPN, CDR2 SVGIG (reference sequence). CDR3 nucleotide sequence: TGTGCCTGGAGTCCAGACCTACGTTCTAGGCTCACTGAAGCTTTCTTT. It encodes CAWSPDLRSRLTEAFF. The entire variable domain, with the rest obtained from reference TRBV30 and TRBJ1-1, is as follows: SQTIHQWPATLVQPVGSPLSLECTVEGTSNPNLYWYRQAAGRGLQLLFYSVGIGQISSEVPQNLSASRPQDRQFILSSKKLLLSDSGFYLCAWSPDLRSRLTEAFFGQGTRLTVV.